This T cell receptor (beta chain) was sequenced in a study of CD8 T cells in ankylosing spondylitis. In the case of this clonotype: Its antigen is currently unknown.

Whole-study findings and limits: A CD8+ phenotype characterized the disease-linked clones, which were relatively rare in peripheral blood. Seemingly characteristic of ankylosing spondylitis blood was a TCR beta motif consisting of about 8 highly homologous variants.

J lost 12 bases, V lost 2 bases, and 5 bases had no gene match. This CDR3 has 15 residues. The V gene's germline CDR1 is MNHEY and CDR2 SVGAGI. With molecular barcodes, quantitative 5'-RACE was used to make the TCR beta libraries. One entry per CDR3 protein results from TCRdb running MiXCR on the 5' RACE reads. The sample has approximately 350,000 distinct CDR3 sequences; 20% are singletons. The sample consisted of blood, either unsorted or a sorted T cell fraction (not recorded which). J is TRBJ2-1 and V is TRBV6-5, with 15 positions matching TRBD2. The TCR was taken from a male donor with ankylosing spondylitis or in good health (not recorded which). DNA of the CDR3: TGTGCCAGCAGTTACGGGACTAGCGGGGGGAGGGTGCAGTTCTTC. This translates into CASSYGTSGGRVQFF.